This T cell receptor (beta chain) comes out of a study of response to subunit inactivated influenza vaccine. This clonotype was counted a few times. TCRdb re-called the RT-PCR reads with MiXCR, one entry per CDR3 protein. The sample records about 570,000 distinct CDR3 sequences, around 11% being singletons. The CDR3 has 15 residues. Germline V gene lookup returns CDR1 SGHRS and CDR2 YFSETQ. Unmatched junction bases numbered 3, after V lost 2 bases and J lost 2 bases. This sample also belongs to another study, concerning T cells expressing NK-cell markers. That publication notes: Synthesis of TCR beta cDNA relied on 5'RACE template switching carrying UMIs. Just one sequenced donor of eight was HCMV-seronegative, while seven were seropositive. Anti-gamma-delta TCR antibody use in several experiments restricted sorting to alpha-beta TCR T cells. There were several donors in whom these clonotypes also led the CD3+CD56-NKG2C+ fraction.

The sequencing here drew on PBMCs from blood, taken on the day of vaccination. This rearrangement joins TRBV5-1 to TRBJ1-3, with 8 bases lining up with TRBD1. This receptor was obtained from a man aged 45-60 years who received an inactivated influenza vaccine. CDR3 in amino acids: CASSFGTGTGNTIYF. CDR3 in DNA: TGCGCCAGCAGCTTTGGGACAGGAACTGGAAACACCATATATTTT.